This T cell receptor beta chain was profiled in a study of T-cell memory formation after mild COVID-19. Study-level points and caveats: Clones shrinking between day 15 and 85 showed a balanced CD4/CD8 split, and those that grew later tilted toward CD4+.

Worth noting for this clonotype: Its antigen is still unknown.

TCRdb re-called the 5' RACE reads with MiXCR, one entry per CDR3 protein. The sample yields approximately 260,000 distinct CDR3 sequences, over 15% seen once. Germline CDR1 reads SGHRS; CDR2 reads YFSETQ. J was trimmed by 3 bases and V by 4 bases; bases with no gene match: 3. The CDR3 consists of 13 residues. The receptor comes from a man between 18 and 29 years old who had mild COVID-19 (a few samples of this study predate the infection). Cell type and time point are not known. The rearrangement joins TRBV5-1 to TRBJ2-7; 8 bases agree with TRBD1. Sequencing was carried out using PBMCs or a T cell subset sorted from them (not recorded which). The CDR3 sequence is CASSTGGIYEQYF. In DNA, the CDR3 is TGCGCCAGCAGCACAGGGGGGATCTACGAGCAGTACTTC.